The 7 T cell receptor beta chains in this list originate from one sample, sequenced in a study of cytomegalovirus exposure and HLA in healthy donors. Vbeta (60) and Jbeta (13) primers were used in the PCR. Generated by immunoSEQ multiplex PCR, the TCRdb table keeps only in-frame clones and is missing some. The repertoire consists of around 53,000 clones, with around 66% occurring once and the leading ten covering approximately 2.7%. Sequencing used PBMCs. The receptors here all came from a man aged 18 to 35 in good health and CMV-seronegative.

The chain couples TRBV11-2 to TRBJ1-6; the D gene is possibly TRBD1 (6 bases). The germline V gene has CDR1 SGHAT and CDR2 FQNNGV. V lost 2 bases to trimming and J lost 6 bases, with 11 bases between them. The CDR3 spans 15 residues. The CDR3 bases are TGTGCCAGCAGCTTATCACAGGGTCTTAATTCACCCCTCCACTTT. Its translation is CASSLSQGLNSPLHF.

This clone was picked up one time. The CDR3 here is CAWATSGKSREQFF. Here the CDR3 DNA reads TGTGCCTGGGCGACTAGCGGGAAGTCTCGCGAGCAGTTCTTC. The rearrangement uses TRBV30 and TRBJ2-1; 11 nucleotides match TRBD2. Trimming cost V 5 bases and J 10 bases; bases outside gene matches: 10. Germline loops: CDR1 GTSNPN, CDR2 SVGIG (reference sequence). The CDR3 sequence is 14 residues long.

The chain links TRBV28 to TRBJ2-7; the D gene is possibly TRBD2 (6 bases). The germline gives CDR1 MDHEN, CDR2 SYDVKM. Trimming left V 6 bases short and J 3 bases short, with 12 bases between. This CDR3 is 13 amino acids long. In DNA, the CDR3 is TGTGCCAGCAGGCTCGGGACTCTCTACGAGCAGTACTTC. Its protein product is CASRLGTLYEQYF.

The V gene is TRBV10-3, the J gene TRBJ2-5, with 8 bases matching TRBD2. The CDR3 loop spans 15 amino acids. The V and J ends lost 4 bases and 4 bases, in that order; junction bases with no gene match: 8. The germline V gene encodes CDR1 ENHRY and CDR2 SYGVKD. The chain's CDR3 is CAISGGAGALETQYF. CDR3 coding DNA: TGTGCCATCAGTGGGGGAGCGGGAGCCCTAGAGACCCAGTACTTC.

The chain uses TRBV19 and TRBJ1-6; a weak D match, TRBD1 (6 bases). V lost 9 bases, J lost 4 bases, and 10 bases lay in between. Per germline, CDR1 LNHDA and CDR2 SQIVND (reference sequence). CDR3 length equals 13 residues. The CDR3 spells CASRDTYNSPLHF. CDR3 nucleotide sequence: TGTGCCAGCCGGGACACATATAATTCACCCCTCCACTTT.

The gene calls are TRBV7-2 and TRBJ2-5; D is possibly TRBD2 (7 bases). Germline CDR1 reads SGHTA; CDR2 reads FQGNSA. V was clipped by 5 bases and J by 1 base, with 11 bases between them. This CDR3 comprises 14 residues. The CDR3 region is CASSRGGFQETQYF. The CDR3 coding sequence is TGTGCCAGCAGCAGGGGGGGGTTCCAAGAGACCCAGTACTTC. The complete variable domain, with remaining parts taken from reference TRBV7-2 and TRBJ2-5, reads GAGVSQSPSNKVTEKGKDVELRCDPISGHTALYWYRQSLGQGLEFLIYFQGNSAPDKSGLPSDRFSAERTGGSVSTLTIQRTQQEDSAVYLCASSRGGFQETQYFGPGTRLLVL.

V is TRBV5-4 and J is TRBJ2-7, with TRBD1 identical over 9 bases. Trimming took 4 bases from V and 2 from J; bases not matched to a gene: 4. The CDR3 length is 14 residues. CDR1 and CDR2 (germline): SGHNT, YYREEE (reference sequence). Here the CDR3 DNA reads TGTGCCAGCAGCCCGGACAGGGGAACCTACGAGCAGTACTTC. It specifies CASSPDRGTYEQYF. The whole variable domain, filled in from reference TRBV5-4 and TRBJ2-7, reads ETGVTQSPTHLIKTRGQQVTLRCSSQSGHNTVSWYQQALGQGPQFIFQYYREEENGRGNFPPRFSGLQFPNYSSELNVNALELDDSALYLCASSPDRGTYEQYFGPGTRLTVT.